The 17 T cell receptor beta chains listed next were all sequenced from one sample in a study of blood T cell repertoires in COVID-19. Profiling relied on immunoSEQ multiplex PCR, and the TCRdb table lists in-frame clones only, not all of them. This repertoire shows about 180,000 clones, 82% found once; its top ten account for about 8.4%. The sequenced material came from peripheral blood. The receptors here all came from a woman in her 70s with acute or convalescent COVID-19.

This clone has more than one count but fewer than ten. The chain combines TRBV4-1 with TRBJ1-4; D is perhaps TRBD1 (5 bases). The CDR3 consists of 15 residues. In germline, CDR1 is MGHRA, CDR2 YSYEKL. The V and J ends lost 1 base and 7 bases respectively, with 13 bases between them. The CDR3 DNA reads TGCGCCAGCAGCCAAGTTCCGACCGGGGGTGAAAAACTGTTTTTT. Translation gives CASSQVPTGGEKLFF.

The rearrangement uses TRBV6-1 and TRBJ1-6; D gene unclear. V lost 0 bases and J lost 8, with 5 bases in between. CDR1 and CDR2 from the germline V gene are MNHNS and SASEGT. The CDR3 extends over 13 amino acids. Here the CDR3 DNA reads TGTGCCAGCAGTGAAGCCACGGATTCACCCCTCCACTTT. Its protein product is CASSEATDSPLHF.

V usage is TRBV19 and J usage is TRBJ1-2, with 9 positions matching TRBD1. The CDR3 is 15 residues long. Trimming took 3 bases from V and 4 from J; bases not matched to a gene: 6. Germline values: CDR1 LNHDA, CDR2 SQIVND (reference sequence). CDR3 bases: TGTGCCAGTAGTATTATGGGGACAGGGCCCTATGGCTACACCTTC. Protein product: CASSIMGTGPYGYTF. The full variable domain, its missing parts supplied by reference TRBV19 and TRBJ1-2, is DGGITQSPKYLFRKEGQNVTLSCEQNLNHDAMYWYRQDPGQGLRLIYYSQIVNDFQKGDIAEGYSVSREKKESFPLTVTSAQKNPTAFYLCASSIMGTGPYGYTFGSGTRLTVV.

The CDR3 nucleotides are TGCGCCAGCAGCTTGGTGGGGGGGCTGAACACTGAAGCTTTCTTT. Its protein is CASSLVGGLNTEAFF. This chain uses TRBV5-1 with TRBJ1-1; D perhaps matches TRBD1 (6 bases). The germline CDR1 and CDR2 sequences are SGHRS and YFSETQ. CDR3 length: 15 amino acids. Trimming cost V 0 bases and J 0 bases, with 9 bases left between them.

The chain links TRBV6-2 or TRBV6-3 to TRBJ1-2, with D unresolved. CDR3 length: 13 residues. CDR1 is MNHEY and CDR2 is SVGEGT in the germline V gene. Trimming took 6 bases from V and 0 from J, leaving 8 bases between them. The CDR3 region has the DNA TGTGCCAGCAGCAAATTCGCTAACTATGGCTACACCTTC. Amino acid sequence: CASSKFANYGYTF.

The CDR3 loop reads CASSYGSPLHF. The CDR3 DNA reads as TGTGCCAGCAGTTACGGCTCGCCCCTCCACTTT. V gene TRBV6-6 combines with J gene TRBJ1-6, with no clear D. CDR1 and CDR2 from the germline V gene are MNHNY and SVGAGI (reference sequence). Trimming removed 2 bases from V and 13 bases from J, with 6 bases in between. The CDR3 has 11 amino acids.

This chain's CDR3 is CASSPVDRGQNEQFF. The CDR3 DNA follows: TGCGCCAGCAGCCCCGTCGACAGGGGGCAAAATGAGCAGTTCTTC. The rearrangement uses TRBV4-3 and TRBJ2-1, with 10 bases lining up with TRBD1. CDR1 LGHNA and CDR2 YSLEER come from the germline V gene. The CDR3 covers 15 residues. After removal of 4 bases from V and 7 bases from J, the junction contained 7 bases not matched to a gene.

This clone was seen a few times. The DNA for the CDR3 is TGTGCCAGCAGCTCTTACAGGACAGGGGGCGCGTATGGCTACACCTTC. It encodes CASSSYRTGGAYGYTF. The gene calls are TRBV5-4 and TRBJ1-2; 11 nucleotides match TRBD1. Germline trimming cut 3 bases from V and 5 bases from J; bases unmatched to any gene: 9. Germline V gives CDR1 SGHNT, CDR2 YYREEE (reference sequence). CDR3 size: 16 residues. The complete variable domain, with remaining parts taken from reference TRBV5-4 and TRBJ1-2, reads ETGVTQSPTHLIKTRGQQVTLRCSSQSGHNTVSWYQQALGQGPQFIFQYYREEENGRGNFPPRFSGLQFPNYSSELNVNALELDDSALYLCASSSYRTGGAYGYTFGSGTRLTVV.

This rearrangement joins TRBV21-1 to TRBJ2-1; the table assigns TRBD2, which was not confirmed against the DNA. TRBV21-1 is marked as a pseudogene. CDR3 length: 14 residues. The CDR3: CASSKALAGRREFF. For the CDR3, the DNA is TGTGCCAGCAGCAAAGCCCTAGCGGGGAGGCGCGAGTTCTTC.

The V gene is TRBV5-1, the J gene TRBJ1-3, with D maybe TRBD1 (5 bases). CDR3 size: 16 residues. The germline CDR1 and CDR2 sequences are SGHRS and YFSETQ. The V end lost 0 bases, the J end lost 4 bases, and 14 bases lay between the germline ends. The CDR3 spells CASSLVGPMEGNTIYF. CDR3 bases: TGCGCCAGCAGCTTGGTGGGGCCAATGGAGGGAAACACCATATATTTT.

The chain employs TRBV6-5 and TRBJ1-6; no firm D call. The CDR3 has 12 amino acids. Germline V gives CDR1 MNHEY, CDR2 SVGAGI. Deletions cut 7 bases from V and 7 bases from J, with 8 bases between. CDR3 sequence: CASKDTNSPLHF. CDR3 DNA: TGTGCCAGCAAAGACACGAATTCACCCCTCCACTTT.

This clone was recorded only once. The rearrangement joins TRBV29-1 to TRBJ2-1, with 8 nucleotides matching TRBD1. The J segment lost 5 bases and the V segment lost 6 bases, leaving 6 bases of the junction unmatched. The CDR3 totals 13 residues. The V gene's germline CDR1 is SQVTM and CDR2 ANQGSEA. The CDR3, as DNA: TGCAGCGTGACCCGGACAGGGAACAATGAGCAGTTCTTC. This translates into CSVTRTGNNEQFF.

V is TRBV6-5 and J is TRBJ1-4; D is possibly TRBD1 (5 bases). From germline, CDR1 is MNHEY and CDR2 SVGAGI. The germline V and J ends were trimmed by 5 bases and 11 bases, with 12 bases remaining between them. The CDR3 loop spans 12 amino acids. CDR3 sequence reads: CASSTGTEKLFF. DNA for the CDR3: TGTGCCAGCAGTACAGGAACGGAGAAACTGTTTTTT.

V and J are TRBV3-1 (or the pseudogene TRBV3-2) and TRBJ1-4, with D uncertain. The CDR3 is 15 residues long. CDR1 is LGHDT and CDR2 is YNNKEL in the germline V gene (reference sequence). V was clipped by 1 base and J by 0 bases, with 6 bases between them. CDR3 loop: CASSQAPTTNEKLFF. In nucleotides, the CDR3 is TGTGCCAGCAGCCAAGCCCCTACAACTAATGAAAAACTGTTTTTT.

The CDR3 coding sequence is TGTGCCAGCAGTTTCCAGGGTAGTTCCTATGGCTACACCTTC. It specifies CASSFQGSSYGYTF. This rearrangement joins TRBV6-2 or TRBV6-3 to TRBJ1-2; possibly TRBD1 for D (5 bases). Germline CDR1 is MNHEY and CDR2 is SVGEGT. V was trimmed by 4 bases and J by 4 bases, leaving 13 bases between them. This CDR3 has 14 amino acids.

The chain recombines TRBV4-2 with TRBJ2-3; 8 positions agree with TRBD2. The germline V gene encodes CDR1 LGHNA and CDR2 YNFKEQ. V was clipped by 1 base and J by 5 bases; unmatched bases: 8. The CDR3 contains 16 residues. As DNA, the CDR3 is TGTGCCAGCAGCCAAGTCACGGGGGGGCGAAGAGATACGCAGTATTTT. Amino acids: CASSQVTGGRRDTQYF.

The genes are TRBV28 and TRBJ2-5; D may be TRBD2 (6 bases). The CDR3 consists of 14 residues. The germline gives CDR1 MDHEN, CDR2 SYDVKM. Trimming cost V 8 bases and J 1 base, with 14 bases left between them. This CDR3 is CASAPRLVQETQYF. In DNA form, the CDR3 reads TGTGCCAGCGCACCCAGACTAGTCCAAGAGACCCAGTACTTC. Complete variable domain (other parts from reference TRBV28 and TRBJ2-5): DVKVTQSSRYLVKRTGEKVFLECVQDMDHENMFWYRQDPGLGLRLIYFSYDVKMKEKGDIPEGYSVSREKKERFSLILESASTNQTSMYLCASAPRLVQETQYFGPGTRLLVL.